This TCR beta chain was recovered during a study of blood T cell repertoires in COVID-19. Study context: Spain, Italy and the United States supplied samples that represented acute and convalescent COVID-19. Sample material is recorded as cDNA or gDNA derived from T cells, B-cell-depleted T cells, or PBMCs.

This CDR3 region has 15 residues. V lost 2 bases and J 0 bases, leaving 8 bases between the germline ends. Germline V gene sequence: CDR1 MDHEN, CDR2 SYDVKM. Per the study methods: The assay estimated nucleated cells by amplifying reference gene primers. Clones were read by immunoSEQ multiplex PCR, and TCRdb kept only the in-frame ones, dropping some. That table supplies the V and J calls and clone size; D and trimming were determined from the DNA. This sample carries about 110,000 clones, 84% of them seen once, and the ten largest clones take about 6.6%. The sample comprised peripheral blood. The clonotype originates from a woman aged 50 to 60 with acute or convalescent COVID-19. The rearrangement uses TRBV28 and TRBJ1-3; a weak D match, TRBD1 (5 bases). The CDR3 nucleotides are TGTGCCAGCAGTTTAGTAACAGGCTCTGGAAACACCATATATTTT. This gives the protein CASSLVTGSGNTIYF.